The 18 T cell receptor beta chains below were found in one sample sequenced in a study of cytomegalovirus exposure and HLA in healthy donors. The PCR was carried out with 60 Vbeta primers and 13 Jbeta primers. Measured with immunoSEQ multiplex PCR; TCRdb has only the in-frame clones, and not every one. Its table records about 200,000 clones. The sequenced sample consisted of PBMCs. These receptors came from a girl aged 2 to 10 in good health and CMV-seropositive.

Here the CDR3 reads CASSRLLNQPQHF. For the CDR3, the DNA is TGTGCCAGCAGCCGCCTATTAAATCAGCCCCAGCATTTT. The V gene is TRBV11-2, the J gene TRBJ1-5, with unresolved D. In germline, CDR1 is SGHAT, CDR2 FQNNGV. The CDR3 is 13 residues long. Deletions cut 5 bases from V and 4 bases from J, with 9 bases between.

The chain links TRBV7-9 to TRBJ2-5; 7 bases align to TRBD2. V lost 3 bases to trimming and J lost 4 bases; unmatched junction nucleotides: 11. Germline CDR1 and CDR2: SEHNR and FQNEAQ (reference sequence). The CDR3 consists of 16 residues. The CDR3 loop reads CASSFGVAGEGETQYF. The CDR3 DNA is TGTGCCAGCAGCTTCGGGGTCGCGGGAGAGGGAGAGACCCAGTACTTC.

This chain uses TRBV19 with TRBJ2-5; 11 bases fit TRBD2. The CDR3 is 14 amino acids. V trimming: 9 bases; J trimming: 5 bases; junction bases outside the gene matches: 8. CDR1 is LNHDA, CDR2 SQIVND, per germline (reference sequence). CDR3 protein: CASGTSGAGETQYF. The DNA for the CDR3 is TGTGCCAGCGGGACTAGCGGAGCGGGGGAGACCCAGTACTTC.

CDR3 bases: TGTGCCAGCAGCTTGGGACAGGGGCTACCCAATGAAAAACTGTTTTTT. Protein: CASSLGQGLPNEKLFF. The J gene is TRBJ1-4, the V gene TRBV5-4; the match to TRBD1 covers 8 bases. The CDR3 is 16 residues long. Trimming took 0 bases from V and 5 from J; bases not matched to a gene: 6. CDR1 is SGHNT and CDR2 is YYREEE in the germline V gene (reference sequence).

The V and J genes are TRBV5-1 and TRBJ2-1, with 8 bases aligning to TRBD1. Germline V CDR1 and CDR2: SGHRS, YFSETQ. V was pared by 0 bases and J by 8 bases, with 10 bases of the junction left unmatched. The CDR3 is 16 residues long. The DNA of the CDR3 is TGCGCCAGCAGCTTGGCTGGCAGGGGGCCCTGGGATGAGCAGTTCTTC. Translation gives CASSLAGRGPWDEQFF.

The V call is TRBV7-4, the J call TRBJ2-5; perhaps TRBD2 as D (5 bases). This CDR3 has 16 residues. V shed 5 bases and J shed 3 bases, with 19 bases lying between them. CDR1 is SGHVT, CDR2 SQSDAQ, per germline. The CDR3 sequence: CASSPRNSLGEETQYF. CDR3 DNA sequence: TGTGCCAGCAGCCCGAGAAATTCACTGGGAGAAGAGACCCAGTACTTC.

The genes are TRBV4-1 and TRBJ2-7, with 8 bases that match TRBD2. V lost 0 bases to trimming and J lost 2 bases; unmatched junction nucleotides: 6. CDR1 and CDR2 from the germline V gene are MGHRA and YSYEKL. The CDR3 is made up of 16 amino acids. Written as DNA, the CDR3 is TGCGCCAGCAGCCAAGATATTCGGGGGGGGACCTACGAGCAGTACTTC. Protein product: CASSQDIRGGTYEQYF.

V usage is TRBV27 and J usage is TRBJ2-3; D is perhaps TRBD2 (6 bases). The V gene lost 1 base and the J gene lost 0 bases, with 14 bases spanning the gap. The CDR3 contains 17 residues. Germline V gene data show CDR1 as MNHEY and CDR2 as SMNVEV (reference sequence). The CDR3 sequence is CASSLFEASVSTDTQYF. The CDR3, as DNA: TGTGCCAGCAGTTTATTTGAGGCTAGCGTTAGCACAGATACGCAGTATTTT.

The rearrangement uses TRBV7-9 and TRBJ2-2; D perhaps matches TRBD1 (6 bases). The V and J ends lost 3 bases and 5 bases respectively, with 7 bases between them. The CDR3 extends over 13 amino acids. Germline assignment: CDR1 SEHNR and CDR2 FQNEAQ (reference sequence). CDR3 DNA: TGTGCCAGCAGCTTGAGGGGGACCGGGGAGCTGTTTTTT. Translating gives CASSLRGTGELFF.

The chain uses TRBV21-1 and TRBJ1-4. TRBV21-1 is a recognized pseudogene. The CDR3 covers 16 residues. In nucleotides, the CDR3 is TGTGCCAGCAGCAAAGAAGCGGGGGGGAGTAATGAAAAACTGTTTTTT. It is translated as CASSKEAGGSNEKLFF.

The V call is TRBV7-2, the J call TRBJ2-1, with 9 bases that match TRBD2. CDR3 length: 16 amino acids. From germline, CDR1 is SGHTA and CDR2 FQGNSA. With 5 bases clipped from V and 8 bases from J, the junction kept 13 bases outside the gene matches. CDR3 protein: CASSPVGGRAGDEQFF. The CDR3 DNA is TGTGCCAGCAGCCCAGTGGGCGGGAGGGCCGGAGATGAGCAGTTCTTC.

The chain joins TRBV5-1 to TRBJ2-7; 14 nucleotides line up with TRBD2. This CDR3 region has 16 residues. V shed 4 bases and J 2 bases; nucleotides not matched to a gene: 5. The germline gives CDR1 SGHRS, CDR2 YFSETQ. CDR3 sequence reads: CASSGGLAGGPYEQYF. CDR3 DNA sequence: TGCGCCAGCAGCGGAGGACTAGCGGGAGGACCCTACGAGCAGTACTTC.

For this clone: The same CDR3 also results from other DNA sequences found in this sample. The chain couples TRBV10-3 to TRBJ2-3, with D perhaps TRBD2 (5 bases). The V and J ends lost 4 bases and 1 base respectively, with 12 bases between them. Germline V gene sequence: CDR1 ENHRY, CDR2 SYGVKD. CDR3 length equals 15 residues. This chain's CDR3 is CAISVGTGGTDTQYF. CDR3 nucleotides: TGTGCCATCAGTGTAGGTACCGGGGGCACAGATACGCAGTATTTT.

The V and J genes are TRBV5-1 and TRBJ1-4; the D gene is possibly TRBD1 (6 bases). Germline assignment: CDR1 SGHRS and CDR2 YFSETQ. The CDR3 has 17 amino acids. V was clipped by 0 bases and J by 8 bases, with 20 bases between them. CDR3 in amino acids: CASSLGPQGPAKEKLFF. In nucleotides, the CDR3 is TGCGCCAGCAGCTTGGGGCCCCAGGGGCCCGCGAAGGAAAAACTGTTTTTT.

The rearrangement links TRBV6-5 to TRBJ2-5; 7 nucleotides match TRBD1. The CDR3 has 15 amino acids. CDR1 is MNHEY and CDR2 is SVGAGI in the germline V gene. V shed 7 bases and J 2 bases; nucleotides not matched to a gene: 10. The CDR3 sequence: CASNPTGVNQETQYF. Here the CDR3 DNA reads TGTGCCAGCAACCCAACAGGGGTAAATCAAGAGACCCAGTACTTC.

The V call is TRBV2, the J call TRBJ2-1, with D unresolved. V was clipped by 3 bases and J by 10 bases, with 22 bases between them. The CDR3 has 16 residues. Germline loops: CDR1 SNHLY, CDR2 FYNNEI. CDR3 loop: CASSDRPREKLYEQFF. The DNA of the CDR3 is TGTGCCAGCAGTGATCGCCCACGCGAGAAGCTCTACGAGCAGTTCTTC.

The V gene is TRBV7-2, the J gene TRBJ2-3; TRBD2 matches 9 bases. J was trimmed by 5 bases and V by 5 bases; bases with no gene match: 8. Germline V gives CDR1 SGHTA, CDR2 FQGNSA. This CDR3 contains 15 residues. CDR3 sequence: CASSVIAGVGDTQYF. CDR3 sequence (DNA): TGTGCCAGCAGCGTTATAGCGGGAGTGGGAGATACGCAGTATTTT.

V gene TRBV27 combines with J gene TRBJ2-1; tentative D call: TRBD2 (5 bases). This CDR3 comprises 12 residues. Germline CDR1 and CDR2: MNHEY and SMNVEV (reference sequence). V lost 7 bases to trimming and J lost 7 bases, with 11 bases between them. CDR3 nucleotides: TGTGCCAGCATGGTAGGAGGAAATGAGCAGTTCTTC. Encoded protein: CASMVGGNEQFF.